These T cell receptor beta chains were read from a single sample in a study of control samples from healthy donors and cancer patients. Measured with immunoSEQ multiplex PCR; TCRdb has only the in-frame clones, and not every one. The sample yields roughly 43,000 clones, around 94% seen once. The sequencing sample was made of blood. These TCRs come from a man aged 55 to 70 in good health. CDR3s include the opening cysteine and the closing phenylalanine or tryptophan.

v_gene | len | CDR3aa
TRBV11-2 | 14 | CASSLGTYHNEQFF
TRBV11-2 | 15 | CASSQLGTGKETQYF
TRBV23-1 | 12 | CASSQCGNTIYF
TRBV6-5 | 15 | CASSTGTGALDTQYF
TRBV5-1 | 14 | CASNRDSPLDEQFF
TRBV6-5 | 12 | CASSYSRDTQYF
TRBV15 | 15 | CATSRGGRAYETQYF
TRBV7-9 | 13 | CASSFTGTDTQYF
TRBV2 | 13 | CASSEDLNQPQHF
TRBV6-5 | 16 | CASSYSSGQYYSEQFF
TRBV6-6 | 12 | CASTRIRYGYTF
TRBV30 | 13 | CAWSVGLNTEAFF
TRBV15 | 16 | CATSRGSTEGSYEQYF
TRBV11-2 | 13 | CATRGQGVNEQYF
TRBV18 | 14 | CASSPLSRSNEQFF
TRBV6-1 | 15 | CASSEDSRGNQPQHF
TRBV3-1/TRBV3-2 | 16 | CASSQGLRANRRELFF
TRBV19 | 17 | CASSALRTGAGANVLTF
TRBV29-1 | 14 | CSVRPGQGVEKLFF
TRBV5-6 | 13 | CASSLVPESEQYF
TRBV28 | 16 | CASSSFRTGFDYGYTF
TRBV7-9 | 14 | CASSLEQGAGGYTF
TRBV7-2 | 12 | CASSLGFHEQYF
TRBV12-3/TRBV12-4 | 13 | CASTLTGDQPQHF
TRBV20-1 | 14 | CSASTWEGDQPQHF
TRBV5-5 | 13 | CASSFDRDYGYTF
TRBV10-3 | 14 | CAIRPDKTQETQYF
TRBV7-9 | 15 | CASSLYSGYTGELFF
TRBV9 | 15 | CASSVAGMTNQPQHF
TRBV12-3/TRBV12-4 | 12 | CASTPNSYEQYF
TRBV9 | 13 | CASSVEGVSEAFF
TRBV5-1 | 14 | CASSRNRGTGELFF
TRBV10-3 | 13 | CAIGGQGGYEQYF
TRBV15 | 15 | CATSSSGQGQETQYF
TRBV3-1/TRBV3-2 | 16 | CASSRGLTGGRYEQYF
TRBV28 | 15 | CASSLRLRPNTEAFF
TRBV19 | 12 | CASRQASGRRYF
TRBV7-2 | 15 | CASSRMAGSNQPQHF